Listed below are T cell receptor beta chains from one sample, sequenced in a study of cytomegalovirus exposure and HLA in healthy donors. Data came from immunoSEQ multiplex PCR; TCRdb stores just in-frame clones and leaves some out. The sample includes roughly 150,000 clones, approximately 80% of them seen just once. Sequencing used PBMCs. Source of these receptors: a man aged 25-45 years in good health and CMV-seropositive. Both conserved end residues are part of each CDR3. Each record gives: clone size, J gene, V gene, D gene, CDR3 protein, CDR3 DNA. D genes are given only for firm matches. A row's size may be missing; if present it is once, few, many or a size class.

clone size: .; J gene: TRBJ2-1; V gene: TRBV4-2; D gene: TRBD2; CDR3 protein: CASSLGGGRNEQFF; CDR3 DNA: TGTGCCAGCAGCCTGGGGGGGGGTCGGAATGAGCAGTTCTTC
clone size: .; J gene: TRBJ2-3; V gene: TRBV9; D gene: .; CDR3 protein: CASSAWRSDTQYF; CDR3 DNA: TGTGCCAGCAGCGCGTGGCGGTCAGATACGCAGTATTTT
clone size: .; J gene: TRBJ2-5; V gene: TRBV7-2; D gene: TRBD2; CDR3 protein: CASSLALAGGLYETQYF; CDR3 DNA: TGTGCCAGCAGCTTAGCCCTTGCGGGGGGGTTATATGAGACCCAGTACTTC
clone size: .; J gene: TRBJ2-7; V gene: TRBV5-1; D gene: TRBD1; CDR3 protein: CASSLGIGTGGYEQYF; CDR3 DNA: TGCGCCAGCAGCTTGGGCATAGGGACAGGGGGGTACGAGCAGTACTTC
clone size: once; J gene: TRBJ2-1; V gene: TRBV7-6; D gene: TRBD2; CDR3 protein: CASSLGTSGGGEQFF; CDR3 DNA: TGTGCCAGCAGCCTCGGGACTAGCGGGGGCGGGGAGCAGTTCTTC
clone size: .; J gene: TRBJ2-7; V gene: TRBV18; D gene: .; CDR3 protein: CASSLVDGVYEQYF; CDR3 DNA: TGTGCCAGCTCACTCGTCGACGGGGTCTACGAGCAGTACTTC
clone size: .; J gene: TRBJ2-1; V gene: TRBV2; D gene: TRBD2; CDR3 protein: CATLPGLAGGLTYNEQFF; CDR3 DNA: TGTGCCACCCTACCGGGACTAGCGGGGGGGCTTACCTACAATGAGCAGTTCTTC
clone size: few; J gene: TRBJ1-1; V gene: TRBV7-8; D gene: .; CDR3 protein: CASSLQVGGTEAFF; CDR3 DNA: TGTGCCAGCAGCTTGCAAGTCGGGGGCACTGAAGCTTTCTTT
clone size: few; J gene: TRBJ2-7; V gene: TRBV9; D gene: .; CDR3 protein: CASSVGTAYEQYF; CDR3 DNA: TGTGCCAGCAGCGTAGGGACAGCCTACGAGCAGTACTTC
clone size: .; J gene: TRBJ2-7; V gene: TRBV11-2; D gene: .; CDR3 protein: CASSPRSEGYEQYF; CDR3 DNA: TGTGCCAGCAGCCCCCGGTCCGAGGGCTACGAGCAGTACTTC
clone size: .; J gene: TRBJ1-1; V gene: TRBV4-1; D gene: TRBD1; CDR3 protein: CASSQGGQGRGAFF; CDR3 DNA: TGCGCCAGCAGCCAAGGGGGACAGGGGAGGGGAGCTTTCTTT
clone size: .; J gene: TRBJ2-1; V gene: TRBV29-1; D gene: .; CDR3 protein: CSVEGWSNWNEQFF; CDR3 DNA: TGCAGCGTTGAAGGGTGGAGTAATTGGAATGAGCAGTTCTTC
clone size: .; J gene: TRBJ1-3; V gene: TRBV9; D gene: TRBD1; CDR3 protein: CASSGTGGENTIYF; CDR3 DNA: TGTGCCAGCAGCGGGACAGGGGGGGAAAACACCATATATTTT
clone size: .; J gene: TRBJ1-2; V gene: TRBV19; D gene: .; CDR3 protein: CASSIGGGRANYGYTF; CDR3 DNA: TGTGCCAGTAGTATAGGTGGAGGGAGAGCTAACTATGGCTACACCTTC
clone size: .; J gene: TRBJ2-7; V gene: TRBV7-2; D gene: .; CDR3 protein: CASSFQDSHSRGYEQYF; CDR3 DNA: TGTGCCAGCAGCTTTCAGGACAGCCACTCACGGGGCTACGAGCAGTACTTC
clone size: .; J gene: TRBJ1-2; V gene: TRBV30; D gene: .; CDR3 protein: CAWTGLGGTGYGYTF; CDR3 DNA: TGTGCCTGGACCGGGTTGGGGGGGACCGGCTATGGCTACACCTTC
clone size: .; J gene: TRBJ1-6; V gene: TRBV12-2; D gene: .; CDR3 protein: CASRFRTGTNSPLHF; CDR3 DNA: TGTGCAAGTCGCTTTCGGACAGGGACTAATTCACCCCTCCACTTT
clone size: .; J gene: TRBJ2-3; V gene: TRBV6-5; D gene: TRBD1; CDR3 protein: CASSSQGAGKQYF; CDR3 DNA: TGTGCCAGCAGTTCCCAGGGGGCAGGAAAGCAGTATTTT
clone size: .; J gene: TRBJ1-5; V gene: TRBV19; D gene: TRBD1; CDR3 protein: CASSIHPGQGVQPQHF; CDR3 DNA: TGTGCCAGTAGTATCCATCCGGGACAGGGTGTTCAGCCCCAGCATTTT
clone size: .; J gene: TRBJ2-5; V gene: TRBV18; D gene: TRBD2; CDR3 protein: CASSHPSGGYQETQYF; CDR3 DNA: TGTGCCAGCTCGCACCCTAGCGGGGGATACCAAGAGACCCAGTACTTC
clone size: .; J gene: TRBJ2-5; V gene: TRBV6-5; D gene: .; CDR3 protein: CASSPRGTQYF; CDR3 DNA: TGTGCCAGCAGCCCCCGAGGGACCCAGTACTTC
clone size: once; J gene: TRBJ1-6; V gene: TRBV2; D gene: .; CDR3 protein: CASRSTVDNSPLHF; CDR3 DNA: TGTGCCAGCAGGTCGACAGTGGATAATTCACCCCTCCACTTT
clone size: .; J gene: TRBJ2-5; V gene: TRBV4-1; D gene: .; CDR3 protein: CASSQDHRVVETQYF; CDR3 DNA: TGCGCCAGCAGCCAAGATCACAGGGTCGTAGAGACCCAGTACTTC
clone size: .; J gene: TRBJ2-6; V gene: TRBV19; D gene: TRBD1; CDR3 protein: CASSMSGQARSGANVLTF; CDR3 DNA: TGTGCCAGTAGTATGTCGGGACAGGCGCGCTCTGGGGCCAACGTCCTGACTTTC
clone size: .; J gene: TRBJ2-1; V gene: TRBV6-5; D gene: TRBD1; CDR3 protein: CASSYTGTGVLNEQFF; CDR3 DNA: TGTGCCAGCAGTTATACCGGGACAGGGGTTCTTAATGAGCAGTTCTTC
clone size: .; J gene: TRBJ1-2; V gene: TRBV15; D gene: .; CDR3 protein: CATSGAGSGYGYTF; CDR3 DNA: TGTGCCACCAGCGGCGCGGGATCGGGATATGGCTACACCTTC
clone size: many; J gene: TRBJ2-1; V gene: TRBV6-4; D gene: TRBD2; CDR3 protein: CASSETAGGPRDEQFF; CDR3 DNA: TGTGCCAGCAGTGAGACGGCGGGGGGGCCTCGGGATGAGCAGTTCTTC
clone size: few; J gene: TRBJ1-2; V gene: TRBV7-9; D gene: TRBD1; CDR3 protein: CASSLEGQAPKIYGYTF; CDR3 DNA: TGTGCCAGCAGCCTAGAGGGACAGGCACCCAAGATCTATGGCTACACCTTC
clone size: .; J gene: TRBJ2-3; V gene: TRBV5-8; D gene: TRBD1; CDR3 protein: CASSSGTGTDTQYF; CDR3 DNA: TGTGCCAGCAGCTCCGGGACAGGCACAGATACGCAGTATTTT
clone size: once; J gene: TRBJ2-7; V gene: TRBV7-2; D gene: TRBD2; CDR3 protein: CASTSGAGGTYEQYF; CDR3 DNA: TGTGCCAGCACCTCAGGGGCGGGGGGTACCTACGAGCAGTACTTC
clone size: .; J gene: TRBJ1-3; V gene: TRBV5-1; D gene: TRBD1; CDR3 protein: CASSGLGQGFGNTIYF; CDR3 DNA: TGCGCCAGCAGCGGTCTGGGACAGGGTTTTGGAAACACCATATATTTT
clone size: .; J gene: TRBJ1-1; V gene: TRBV14; D gene: .; CDR3 protein: CASSQDKGEGGTEAFF; CDR3 DNA: TGTGCCAGCAGCCAAGATAAAGGAGAGGGGGGGACTGAAGCTTTCTTT
clone size: .; J gene: TRBJ1-3; V gene: TRBV6-5; D gene: .; CDR3 protein: CASSYGGGSGNTIYF; CDR3 DNA: TGTGCCAGCAGTTACGGAGGAGGTTCTGGAAACACCATATATTTT
clone size: .; J gene: TRBJ2-5; V gene: TRBV27; D gene: .; CDR3 protein: CASRSQGQETQYF; CDR3 DNA: TGTGCCAGCAGGTCGCAGGGTCAAGAGACCCAGTACTTC
clone size: once; J gene: TRBJ2-5; V gene: TRBV18; D gene: .; CDR3 protein: CASSPFKAGAKTQYF; CDR3 DNA: TGTGCCAGCTCACCCTTCAAAGCGGGCGCGAAGACCCAGTACTTC
clone size: .; J gene: TRBJ1-1; V gene: TRBV30; D gene: .; CDR3 protein: CAWSWADEAFF; CDR3 DNA: TGTGCCTGGAGTTGGGCAGATGAAGCTTTCTTT
clone size: .; J gene: TRBJ1-2; V gene: TRBV6-6; D gene: .; CDR3 protein: CAGRGYGYTF; CDR3 DNA: TGTGCCGGACGGGGCTATGGCTACACCTTC
clone size: .; J gene: TRBJ2-5; V gene: TRBV6-5; D gene: TRBD2; CDR3 protein: CASSYSTGGSWETQYF; CDR3 DNA: TGTGCCAGCAGTTACTCGACGGGGGGAAGCTGGGAGACCCAGTACTTC
clone size: .; J gene: TRBJ2-2; V gene: TRBV13; D gene: TRBD1; CDR3 protein: CASSPTTGVAGELFF; CDR3 DNA: TGTGCCAGCAGCCCAACCACAGGGGTTGCCGGGGAGCTGTTTTTT
clone size: .; J gene: TRBJ2-1; V gene: TRBV11-2; D gene: .; CDR3 protein: CASSLVSQGEQFF; CDR3 DNA: TGTGCCAGCAGCTTAGTGAGCCAGGGCGAGCAGTTCTTC
clone size: .; J gene: TRBJ2-3; V gene: TRBV19; D gene: TRBD2; CDR3 protein: CASTLGSGGPGFTDTQYF; CDR3 DNA: TGTGCCAGTACCCTCGGTAGCGGGGGGCCCGGTTTCACAGATACGCAGTATTTT
clone size: .; J gene: TRBJ2-3; V gene: TRBV9; D gene: TRBD1; CDR3 protein: CASSPSGDRVGDTQYF; CDR3 DNA: TGTGCCAGCAGCCCTTCTGGGGACAGGGTCGGAGATACGCAGTATTTT
clone size: once; J gene: TRBJ1-6; V gene: TRBV4-1; D gene: TRBD1; CDR3 protein: CASSEEGASPLHF; CDR3 DNA: TGCGCCAGCAGCGAAGAGGGGGCTTCACCCCTCCACTTT
clone size: few; J gene: TRBJ1-1; V gene: TRBV5-4; D gene: TRBD1; CDR3 protein: CASSPITSQGDRTEAFF; CDR3 DNA: TGTGCCAGCAGCCCCATCACCTCCCAGGGGGACCGCACTGAAGCTTTCTTT
clone size: .; J gene: TRBJ2-7; V gene: TRBV15; D gene: TRBD2; CDR3 protein: CATSRETSGSYEQYF; CDR3 DNA: TGTGCCACCAGCAGAGAGACTAGCGGCTCCTACGAGCAGTACTTC
clone size: .; J gene: TRBJ1-4; V gene: TRBV27; D gene: TRBD1; CDR3 protein: CASSSGQTATNEKLFF; CDR3 DNA: TGTGCCAGCAGTTCGGGACAGACTGCAACTAATGAAAAACTGTTTTTT
clone size: .; J gene: TRBJ1-5; V gene: TRBV4-1; D gene: .; CDR3 protein: CASSQGPGKGNQPQHF; CDR3 DNA: TGCGCCAGCAGCCAAGGACCAGGGAAGGGCAATCAGCCCCAGCATTTT
clone size: .; J gene: TRBJ1-5; V gene: TRBV5-8; D gene: .; CDR3 protein: CASSLGGHNQPQHF; CDR3 DNA: TGTGCCAGCAGCCTCGGGGGGCACAATCAGCCCCAGCATTTT
clone size: few; J gene: TRBJ2-7; V gene: TRBV18; D gene: .; CDR3 protein: CASSPDDYPYEQYF; CDR3 DNA: TGTGCCAGCTCACCCGACGACTACCCCTACGAGCAGTACTTC
clone size: .; J gene: TRBJ2-7; V gene: TRBV11-2; D gene: .; CDR3 protein: CASSLGQPYEQYF; CDR3 DNA: TGTGCCAGCAGCTTAGGACAGCCCTACGAGCAGTACTTC
clone size: .; J gene: TRBJ1-6; V gene: TRBV12-5; D gene: .; CDR3 protein: CASGSLGGSPLHF; CDR3 DNA: TGTGCTAGTGGTTCCCTAGGCGGTTCACCCCTCCACTTT
clone size: .; J gene: TRBJ2-7; V gene: TRBV5-1; D gene: TRBD1; CDR3 protein: CASSPAGGGEQYF; CDR3 DNA: TGCGCCAGCAGTCCCGCAGGGGGTGGCGAGCAGTACTTC
clone size: .; J gene: TRBJ1-1; V gene: TRBV7-6; D gene: TRBD1; CDR3 protein: CASSMTGGGTEAFF; CDR3 DNA: TGTGCCAGCAGCATGACAGGGGGTGGGACTGAAGCTTTCTTT
clone size: .; J gene: TRBJ2-3; V gene: TRBV7-9; D gene: TRBD2; CDR3 protein: CASSPSGAKTDTQYF; CDR3 DNA: TGTGCCAGCAGCCCTAGCGGGGCAAAAACAGATACGCAGTATTTT
clone size: .; J gene: TRBJ1-2; V gene: TRBV9; D gene: TRBD1; CDR3 protein: CASSPRTGPAYGYTF; CDR3 DNA: TGTGCCAGCAGCCCTCGGACAGGACCGGCCTATGGCTACACCTTC
clone size: .; J gene: TRBJ2-1; V gene: TRBV9; D gene: TRBD2; CDR3 protein: CASSVQRGGREQFF; CDR3 DNA: TGTGCCAGCAGCGTACAGCGGGGGGGCCGAGAGCAGTTCTTC
clone size: .; J gene: TRBJ2-3; V gene: TRBV6-6; D gene: .; CDR3 protein: CASRRISTDTQYF; CDR3 DNA: TGTGCCAGCAGGCGGATTAGCACAGATACGCAGTATTTT